This T cell receptor beta chain is from a study of OX40 agonist ivuxolimab in advanced cancers. The ends were cut back, 1 base at V and 7 bases at J, with 4 bases in the middle. The CDR3 contains 12 residues. Per the germline V gene, CDR1 is SNHLY and CDR2 is FYNNEI. About this clone: Antigen unknown.

Study results and limitations: Relative to CD4+, CD8+ T cells held more expanded clones on average.

The protocol was immunoSEQ multiplex PCR, while the TCRdb copy is restricted to in-frame clones and leaves out a portion. The table lists tens of thousands of clones, approximately 92% of them singletons. This clonotype originated in an adult with an advanced solid tumor such as melanoma, head and neck, liver or kidney cancer. The chain combines TRBV2 with TRBJ2-2; D not resolved. This sample comprised CD4+ or CD8+ T cells sorted from blood, obtained in a trial of the OX40 agonist ivuxolimab. This chain's CDR3 is CASSEGLGELFF. DNA of the CDR3: TGTGCCAGCAGTGAAGGGCTCGGGGAGCTGTTTTTT.